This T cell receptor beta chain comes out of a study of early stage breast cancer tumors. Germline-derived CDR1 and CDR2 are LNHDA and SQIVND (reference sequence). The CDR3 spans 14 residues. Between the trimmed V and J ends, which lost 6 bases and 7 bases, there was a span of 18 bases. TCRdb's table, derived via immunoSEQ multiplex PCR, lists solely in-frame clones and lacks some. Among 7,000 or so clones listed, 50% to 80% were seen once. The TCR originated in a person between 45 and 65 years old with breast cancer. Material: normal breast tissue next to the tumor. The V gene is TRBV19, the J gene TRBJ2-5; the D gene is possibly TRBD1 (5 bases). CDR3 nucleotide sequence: TGTGCCAGTAGCCTGACTCGGACGCAGGGGACCCAGTACTTC. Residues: CASSLTRTQGTQYF. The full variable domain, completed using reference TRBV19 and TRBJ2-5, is DGGITQSPKYLFRKEGQNVTLSCEQNLNHDAMYWYRQDPGQGLRLIYYSQIVNDFQKGDIAEGYSVSREKKESFPLTVTSAQKNPTAFYLCASSLTRTQGTQYFGPGTRLLVL.